The T cell receptor (beta chain) described here comes from a study of response to subunit inactivated influenza vaccine. Study-wide results and limits: Authors suggested seasonal influenza vaccinations each recruit few new T cells.

This clonotype has more than one count but fewer than ten. Its cognate antigen is unknown. TCRdb itself ran the RT-PCR reads through MiXCR, one entry per CDR3 protein. Found here are roughly 500,000 distinct CDR3 sequences, approximately 15% of them singletons; the top ten hold less than 4%. The CDR3 contains 14 residues. Between the trimmed V and J ends, which lost 0 bases and 13 bases, there was a span of 16 bases. Germline V gene data show CDR1 as LGHNA and CDR2 as YSLEER. This sequence joins TRBV4-3 and TRBJ2-4, with D perhaps assigned TRBD1 or TRBD2 (5 bases each). The material sequenced was CD4+ T cells sorted from PBMCs, taken less than 30 months after vaccination. This TCR was sampled from a man aged 50 to 69 who received an inactivated influenza vaccine. Here the CDR3 DNA reads TGCGCCAGCAGCCAAGATCCCGGGACGTGGGGACAGTACTTC. Amino acid sequence: CASSQDPGTWGQYF.